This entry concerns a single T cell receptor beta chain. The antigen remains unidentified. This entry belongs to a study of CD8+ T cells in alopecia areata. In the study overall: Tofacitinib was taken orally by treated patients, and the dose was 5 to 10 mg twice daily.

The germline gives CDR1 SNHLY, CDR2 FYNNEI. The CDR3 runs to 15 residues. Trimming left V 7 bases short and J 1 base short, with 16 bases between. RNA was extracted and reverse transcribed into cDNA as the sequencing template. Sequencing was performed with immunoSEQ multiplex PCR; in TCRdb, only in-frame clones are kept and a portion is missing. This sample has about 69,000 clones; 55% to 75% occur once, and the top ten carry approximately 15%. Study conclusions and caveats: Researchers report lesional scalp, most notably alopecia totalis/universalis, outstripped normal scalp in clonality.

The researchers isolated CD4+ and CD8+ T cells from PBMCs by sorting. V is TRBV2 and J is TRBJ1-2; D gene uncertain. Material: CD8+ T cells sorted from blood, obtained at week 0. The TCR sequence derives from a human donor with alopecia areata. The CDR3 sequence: CASKDGSPVNYGYTF. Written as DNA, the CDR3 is TGTGCCAGCAAGGACGGGAGTCCCGTTAACTATGGCTACACCTTC.